This TCR beta chain emerged from a study of blood T cell repertoires in COVID-19. The CDR3 runs to 17 residues. J lost 4 bases, V lost 5 bases, and 8 bases had no gene match. Looked up from germline, CDR1 is KGHSH and CDR2 is LQKENI. The table came from immunoSEQ multiplex PCR; TCRdb's copy has only in-frame clones and leaves some out. The sample has about 480,000 clones, roughly 90% seen once; the top ten hold about 2%. The source of this sequence is a woman in her thirties or forties who had recovered from COVID-19. The rearrangement links TRBV18 to TRBJ2-1; 13 bases line up with TRBD2. Input material: PBMCs or T cells enriched from blood (not recorded which). The CDR3: CASSALAGGQLYNEQFF. CDR3 nucleotides: TGTGCCAGCTCAGCACTAGCGGGAGGGCAGCTATACAATGAGCAGTTCTTC.